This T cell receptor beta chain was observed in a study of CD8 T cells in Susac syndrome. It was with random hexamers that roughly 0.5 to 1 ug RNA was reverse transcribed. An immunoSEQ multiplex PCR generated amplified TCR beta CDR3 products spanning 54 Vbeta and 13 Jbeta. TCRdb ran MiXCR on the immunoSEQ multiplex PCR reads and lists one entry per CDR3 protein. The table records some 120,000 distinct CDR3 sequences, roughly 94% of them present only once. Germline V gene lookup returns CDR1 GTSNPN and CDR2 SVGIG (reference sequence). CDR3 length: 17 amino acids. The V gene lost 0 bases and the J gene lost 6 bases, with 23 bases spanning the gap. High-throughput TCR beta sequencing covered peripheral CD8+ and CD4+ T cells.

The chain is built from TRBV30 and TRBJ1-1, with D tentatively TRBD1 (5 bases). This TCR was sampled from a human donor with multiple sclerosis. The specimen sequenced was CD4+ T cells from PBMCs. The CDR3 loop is CAWSVSSGRSGNPEAFF. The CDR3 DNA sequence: TGTGCCTGGAGTGTAAGTTCGGGGCGTTCGGGGAATCCTGAAGCTTTCTTT.